Listed below are T cell receptor beta chains from one sample, sequenced in a study of OX40 agonist ivuxolimab in advanced cancers. The repertoire was sequenced with immunoSEQ multiplex PCR; TCRdb's copy has only in-frame clones and lacks some. The sample lists 35,000 to 45,000 clones, 80% occurring once. The sample was CD4+ or CD8+ T cells sorted from blood, taken in a trial of the OX40 agonist ivuxolimab. These receptor sequences come from an adult with an advanced solid tumor such as melanoma, head and neck, liver or kidney cancer. CDR3s include the opening cysteine and the closing phenylalanine or tryptophan. The D gene is left open where the match is weak. Rows give clone size only sometimes, using once, few, many, or a class for an expanded clone.

clone_size	v_call	d_call	j_call	cdr3_nt	cdr3_aa
-	TRBV6-5	-	TRBJ2-5	TGTGCCAGCAGTTCGAGGGGGTTGGGCCAAGAGACCCAGTACTTC	CASSSRGLGQETQYF
few	TRBV7-7	TRBD2	TRBJ2-3	TGTGCCAGCAGTATCGCGGGGGGGGCAGATACGCAGTATTTT	CASSIAGGADTQYF
-	TRBV30	TRBD1	TRBJ1-6	TGTGCCTGGAGAGAGGGGAACAGGGGACATAATTCACCCCTCCACTTT	CAWREGNRGHNSPLHF
-	TRBV30	-	TRBJ2-7	TGTGCCGGTGGACGAAGGCTCGAGCAGTACTTC	CAGGRRLEQYF
few	TRBV5-1	TRBD1	TRBJ2-2	TGCGCCAGCAGACAGGGGCCCAACACCGGGGAGCTGTTTTTT	CASRQGPNTGELFF
-	TRBV12-1	-	TRBJ2-7	TGTGCCAGCAGCTCTATTAGGGGCGAGCAGTACTTC	CASSSIRGEQYF
-	TRBV5-1	-	TRBJ2-7	TGCGCCAGCAGCGTGGAAAGACAGAGCTCCTACGAGCAGTACTTC	CASSVERQSSYEQYF
-	TRBV7-3	-	TRBJ2-1	TGTGCCAGCAGCTTAGGAGCGGGCGCCTACAATGAGCAGTTCTTC	CASSLGAGAYNEQFF
once	TRBV28	TRBD1	TRBJ2-7	TGTGCCAGCAGTTCATCCGGGACAGGAAAATACGAGCAGTACTTC	CASSSSGTGKYEQYF
once	TRBV18	-	TRBJ2-3	TGTGCCACAGCCCTCGGGGTGAGGGGCACAGATACGCAGTATTTT	CATALGVRGTDTQYF
few	TRBV28	-	TRBJ1-4	TGTGCCAGCAGTCCCTTCCTGACAGGCGTTAATGAAAAACTGTTTTTT	CASSPFLTGVNEKLFF
-	TRBV7-9	-	TRBJ1-5	TGTGCCAGCAGCCCCCGGGGAGGGAATCAGCCCCAGCATTTT	CASSPRGGNQPQHF
-	TRBV28	-	TRBJ2-7	TGTGCCAGCGGGGGCCAGGACGAGCAGTACTTC	CASGGQDEQYF
-	TRBV7-6	TRBD1	TRBJ2-1	TGTGCCAGCAGCCTAGACAGGGGTGCCCCTGATGGTGAGCAGTTCTTC	CASSLDRGAPDGEQFF
-	TRBV7-7	-	TRBJ2-3	TGTGCCAGCAGCTTAGGGGGGGGGCGAGATACGCAGTATTTT	CASSLGGGRDTQYF
few	TRBV5-1	TRBD1	TRBJ2-2	TGCGCCAGCAGCTTGGGGACAGGGCACACCGGGGAGCTGTTTTTT	CASSLGTGHTGELFF
-	TRBV4-1	-	TRBJ2-5	TGCGCCAGCAGCCAGCCGCAAGAGACCCAGTACTTC	CASSQPQETQYF
-	TRBV19	-	TRBJ2-2	TGTGCCAGTAGTCCTCAGGGTGGATCGGGCACCGGGGAGCTGTTTTTT	CASSPQGGSGTGELFF
-	TRBV19	-	TRBJ2-6	TGTGCCAGTAGTGCGTTCGGCAGGGGCTCTGGGGCCAACGTCCTGACTTTC	CASSAFGRGSGANVLTF
-	TRBV23-1	TRBD2	TRBJ2-3	TGCGCCAGCAGACTAGCGGAACCAACAGATACGCAGTATTTT	CASRLAEPTDTQYF
-	TRBV6-1	TRBD1	TRBJ1-4	TGTGCCAGCAGTGAAGCAGGGACAGGGGCGGGGAGACTGTTTTTT	CASSEAGTGAGRLFF
-	TRBV28	-	TRBJ1-1	TGTGCCAGCAGTTCCCGGAGAAGGGAACGCACTGAAGCTTTCTTT	CASSSRRRERTEAFF
-	TRBV27	TRBD1	TRBJ1-1	TGTGCCAGCAGACCTCCGACAGGGGGGCACACTGAAGCTTTCTTT	CASRPPTGGHTEAFF
-	TRBV28	-	TRBJ2-5	TGTGCCAGCAGTTTGGGAGCAGGGTTTAAGGGAGAGACCCAGTACTTC	CASSLGAGFKGETQYF
-	TRBV5-6	-	TRBJ1-1	TGTGCCAGCAGCTTGTGGGTCGCGGGGAGCGCGATGAACACTGAAGCTTTCTTT	CASSLWVAGSAMNTEAFF
-	TRBV6-5	-	TRBJ1-5	TGTGCCAGCAGCCTGAATAGCAATCAGCCCCAGCATTTT	CASSLNSNQPQHF
-	TRBV15	TRBD2	TRBJ2-1	TGTGCCACCAGCAGAGACCCGACTAGCGGGGATGAGCAGTTCTTC	CATSRDPTSGDEQFF
-	TRBV18	-	TRBJ2-7	TGTGCCAGCTCACCGGACGGAGCCTACGAGCAGTACTTC	CASSPDGAYEQYF
-	TRBV14	-	TRBJ2-5	TGTGCCAGCAGCCAAGCCCCGGGACGCGAGACCCAGTACTTC	CASSQAPGRETQYF
-	TRBV11-2	-	TRBJ2-7	TGTGCCAGCAGCTTAGAGGGGATAGGGCAGTACTTC	CASSLEGIGQYF
-	TRBV6-5	TRBD1	TRBJ1-2	TGTGCCAGCAGTTGGTCCCGACAGGGGGGAGTCTATGGCTACACCTTC	CASSWSRQGGVYGYTF
-	TRBV4-1	TRBD2	TRBJ2-7	TGCGCCAGCAGCCAACCGTTCCGCGGGAGGGACCACGAGCAGTACTTC	CASSQPFRGRDHEQYF
medium-sized	TRBV5-1	-	TRBJ2-3	TGCGCCAGCAGCGAGGACAGCACAGATACGCAGTATTTT	CASSEDSTDTQYF
-	TRBV5-1	TRBD1	TRBJ2-7	TGCGCCAGCAGTAGAAGGGGTCAGGGGGACGAGCAGTACTTC	CASSRRGQGDEQYF
-	TRBV7-2	TRBD2	TRBJ2-7	TGTGCCAGCAGCACCCGGGCTAGCGGGAGGCGTGACGAGCAGTACTTC	CASSTRASGRRDEQYF
few	TRBV5-8	TRBD1	TRBJ1-6	TGTGCCAGCAGCTTCCGGGACAGGGGGCGATCACCCCTCCACTTT	CASSFRDRGRSPLHF
-	TRBV2	-	TRBJ1-5	TGTGCCAGCAGTAGGGACAACGGGTTCAATCAGCCCCAGCATTTT	CASSRDNGFNQPQHF
-	TRBV11-2	-	TRBJ1-1	TGTGCCAGCAGCTTAGCGGCGAACACTGAAGCTTTCTTT	CASSLAANTEAFF
medium-sized	TRBV5-1	-	TRBJ1-5	TGCGCCAGCAGCTTAGACAGCAATCAGCCCCAGCATTTT	CASSLDSNQPQHF
-	TRBV4-3	-	TRBJ2-1	TGCGCCAGCAGCCAGGGTGAGCAGTTCTTC	CASSQGEQFF
-	TRBV28	TRBD1	TRBJ1-6	TGTGCCAGCAGGACCCCGGACAGGCCGAATTCACCCCTCCACTTT	CASRTPDRPNSPLHF